These 5 T cell receptor beta chains came from one sample sequenced in a study of blood T cells in healthy people across ages. Together with a sample-barcoded 5' primer, a J-beta primer mix was included in a second PCR lasting roughly 6 to 12 cycles. TCRdb re-called the 5' RACE reads through MiXCR, storing one row per CDR3 protein. The table has approximately 770,000 distinct CDR3 sequences, roughly 64% seen once; the top ten hold roughly 22%. Sample: blood. Receptors originate from a man under 40 in good health.

The chain has TRBV7-9 and TRBJ1-5; D unclear. This CDR3 comprises 13 residues. The germline V gene encodes CDR1 SEHNR and CDR2 FQNEAQ (reference sequence). V lost 3 bases, J lost 5 bases, and 8 bases lay in between. The CDR3 coding sequence is TGTGCCAGCAGCTTGTGGGGTGATCAGCCCCAGCATTTT. Translated: CASSLWGDQPQHF.

The chain employs TRBV27 and TRBJ1-2, with a weak D call TRBD1 (5 bases). The CDR3 has 16 residues. V gave up 7 bases and J gave up 8 bases, with 26 bases separating them. CDR1 MNHEY and CDR2 SMNVEV come from the germline V gene (reference sequence). The CDR3 sequence is CASNRSRQRTLFGYTF. CDR3 nucleotides: TGTGCCAGCAACCGCTCGAGACAGCGGACCTTATTCGGCTACACCTTC.

The chain uses TRBV20-1 and TRBJ2-5, with D tentatively TRBD2 (6 bases). Germline values: CDR1 DFQATT, CDR2 SNEGSKA (reference sequence). CDR3 length: 14 amino acids. Deletions cut 3 bases from V and 0 bases from J, with 11 bases between. The CDR3 DNA reads TGCAGTGCTAGCCCATGGGGGGACCAAGAGACCCAGTACTTC. Protein: CSASPWGDQETQYF.

CDR3 sequence (DNA): TGCGCCAGCAGCCAAGATCGGGGGCCCCCTTTGGGGGAGCAGTACTTC. The encoded protein is CASSQDRGPPLGEQYF. The J gene is TRBJ2-7, the V gene TRBV4-3; the D gene could be TRBD1 or TRBD2 (6 bases each). Germline assignment: CDR1 LGHNA and CDR2 YSLEER. V gave up 0 bases and J gave up 7 bases, with 19 bases separating them. This CDR3 has 16 amino acids.

Comment on this clonotype: This sequence may be a read error, since a much larger clone differs from it by one base. This chain joins TRBV20-1 and TRBJ1-6; 9 bases are shared with TRBD1. Germline-derived CDR1 and CDR2 are DFQATT and SNEGSKA (reference sequence). The J segment lost 5 bases and the V segment lost 5 bases, leaving 7 bases of the junction unmatched. CDR3 size: 15 residues. The CDR3 region is CSAPDRGFDNSPLHF. The CDR3 coding sequence is TGCAGTGCTCCCGACAGGGGGTTTGATAATTCACCCCTCCACTTT.